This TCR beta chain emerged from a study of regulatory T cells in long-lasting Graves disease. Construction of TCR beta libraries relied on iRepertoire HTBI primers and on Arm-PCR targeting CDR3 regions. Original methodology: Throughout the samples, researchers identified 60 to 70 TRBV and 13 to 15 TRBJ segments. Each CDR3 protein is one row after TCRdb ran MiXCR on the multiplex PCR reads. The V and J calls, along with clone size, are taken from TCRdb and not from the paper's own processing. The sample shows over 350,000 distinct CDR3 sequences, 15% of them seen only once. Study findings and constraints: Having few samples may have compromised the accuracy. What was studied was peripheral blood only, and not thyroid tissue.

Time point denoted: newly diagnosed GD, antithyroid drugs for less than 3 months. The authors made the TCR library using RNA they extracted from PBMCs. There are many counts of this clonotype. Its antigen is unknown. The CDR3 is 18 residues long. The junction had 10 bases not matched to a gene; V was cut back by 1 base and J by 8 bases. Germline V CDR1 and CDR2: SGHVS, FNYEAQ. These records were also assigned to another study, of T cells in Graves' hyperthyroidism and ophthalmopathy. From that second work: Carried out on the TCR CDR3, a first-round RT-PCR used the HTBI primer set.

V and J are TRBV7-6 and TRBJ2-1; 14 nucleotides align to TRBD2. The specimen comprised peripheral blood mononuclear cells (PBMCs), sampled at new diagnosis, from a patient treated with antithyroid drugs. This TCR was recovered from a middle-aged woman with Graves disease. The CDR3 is CASSLDLGTSGRRDEQFF. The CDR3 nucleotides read TGTGCCAGCAGCTTAGACCTTGGGACTAGCGGGAGAAGGGATGAGCAGTTCTTC. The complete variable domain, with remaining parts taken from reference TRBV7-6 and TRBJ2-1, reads GAGVSQSPRYKVTKRGQDVALRCDPISGHVSLYWYRQALGQGPEFLTYFNYEAQQDKSGLPNDRFSAERPEGSISTLTIQRTEQRDSAMYRCASSLDLGTSGRRDEQFFGPGTRLTVL.